The clone carrying this TCR beta chain was seen once. The antigen is unknown. Time point in this sample: pretreatment peripheral blood. All patients carried locally advanced or metastatic urothelial carcinoma. The record originates from a study of PD-L1 blockade in urothelial cancer. Study information: Investigators checked blood 3 weeks (second dose) and 6 weeks after treatment start. Median blood clonality was about 0.081, with around 83,000 unique TCRs.

The table came from immunoSEQ multiplex PCR; TCRdb's copy has only in-frame clones and leaves some out. Here the sample spans tens of thousands of clones, over 75% being singletons. Whole-study findings and limits: More expansion of tumor-associated blood clones, seen at 3 weeks, marked durable-benefit patients.

Germline loops: CDR1 SNHLY, CDR2 FYNNEI. The length of the CDR3 is 16 residues. The germline V and J ends were trimmed by 5 bases and 1 base, with 16 bases remaining between them. The receptor comes from a man between 65 and 85 years old with urothelial cancer. Specimen: PBMCs, collected around atezolizumab (anti-PD-L1) treatment. The chain carries TRBV2 and TRBJ2-3, with D unresolved. CDR3 amino acids: CASSRLSRSGTDTQYF. The DNA of the CDR3 is TGTGCCAGCAGTCGTCTTTCACGTTCAGGCACAGATACGCAGTATTTT.